One and the same sample provided the 31 T cell receptor beta chains below, sequenced in a study of response to subunit inactivated influenza vaccine. TCRdb redid the calling of the RT-PCR reads with MiXCR, one entry per CDR3 protein. The repertoire has 550,000 to 800,000 distinct CDR3 sequences, 15% to 19% of them found once; the top ten carry approximately 10%. The input for sequencing was PBMCs from blood, taken approximately 13 days after vaccination. The origin of the receptors is a man over 45 who received an inactivated influenza vaccine.

The table lists this clonotype with a few counts. The genes are TRBV7-2 and TRBJ2-5; D is uncertain. The CDR3 consists of 13 residues. V lost 2 bases, J lost 5 bases, and 9 bases lay in between. The germline CDR1 and CDR2 sequences are SGHTA and FQGNSA. The CDR3 DNA follows: TGTGCCAGCAGCTTACGTTCGAGGGAGACCCAGTACTTC. Encoded protein: CASSLRSRETQYF.

The gene calls are TRBV2 and TRBJ1-2; 7 bases are a match to TRBD1. Germline loops: CDR1 SNHLY, CDR2 FYNNEI. The junction had 13 bases not matched to a gene; V was cut back by 10 bases and J by 5 bases. The CDR3 covers 14 residues. CDR3 region: CATGQDSLLYGYTF. CDR3 DNA: TGTGCCACAGGACAGGACTCGCTCCTTTATGGCTACACCTTC.

Ten or more counts support this clonotype. The chain has TRBV7-6 and TRBJ1-4; D remains unclear. Per the germline V gene, CDR1 is SGHVS and CDR2 is FNYEAQ. The CDR3 covers 12 residues. Trimming stripped 2 bases from V and 3 bases from J, with 1 base between. CDR3 sequence (DNA): TGTGCCAGCAGCTTACCTAATGAAAAACTGTTTTTT. As protein: CASSLPNEKLFF.

In this sample, this clonotype turned up a few times. This chain joins TRBV7-2 and TRBJ2-3, with 7 bases that match TRBD2. This CDR3 is built from 16 residues. Losses at the gene ends were 3 bases for V and 4 bases for J; bases not matched to a gene: 10. Germline V gives CDR1 SGHTA, CDR2 FQGNSA. In DNA form, the CDR3 reads TGTGCCAGCAGCTTCACCTCCGGGACTACCCCAGATACGCAGTATTTT. Protein product: CASSFTSGTTPDTQYF.

V usage is TRBV30 and J usage is TRBJ2-3; D tentatively fits TRBD1 or TRBD2 (5 bases each). Germline values: CDR1 GTSNPN, CDR2 SVGIG (reference sequence). V dropped 1 base and J dropped 0 bases, with 8 bases sitting between them. This CDR3 comprises 14 residues. DNA of the CDR3: TGTGCCTGGAGTGGGGGGTTTAGCACAGATACGCAGTATTTT. Translation gives CAWSGGFSTDTQYF. Drawing the rest from reference TRBV30 and TRBJ2-3, the complete variable domain is SQTIHQWPATLVQPVGSPLSLECTVEGTSNPNLYWYRQAAGRGLQLLFYSVGIGQISSEVPQNLSASRPQDRQFILSSKKLLLSDSGFYLCAWSGGFSTDTQYFGPGTRLTVL.

This clonotype has a handful of counts. V gene TRBV12-3 or TRBV12-4 combines with J gene TRBJ2-5; 9 positions match TRBD2. The CDR3 has 13 amino acids. J was trimmed by 7 bases and V by 8 bases; bases with no gene match: 8. CDR3 sequence reads: CASAGTSSGTQYF. The DNA of the CDR3 is TGTGCCAGCGCCGGGACTAGCTCGGGGACCCAGTACTTC.

The rearrangement links TRBV6-2 or TRBV6-3 to TRBJ2-7; TRBD1 agrees at 9 bases. Per the germline V gene, CDR1 is MNHEY and CDR2 is SVGEGT. The CDR3 is 14 amino acids. The J segment lost 4 bases and the V segment lost 6 bases, leaving 7 bases of the junction unmatched. The CDR3 protein is CASRPGQGWYEQYF. CDR3 coding DNA: TGTGCCAGCAGACCGGGACAGGGTTGGTACGAGCAGTACTTC.

The chain uses TRBV6-2 or TRBV6-3 and TRBJ2-3; D uncertain. Per the germline V gene, CDR1 is MNHEY and CDR2 is SVGEGT. This CDR3 has 14 residues. V dropped 4 bases and J dropped 6 bases, with 14 bases sitting between them. DNA for the CDR3: TGTGCCAGCAGTTTTACTCTCGACGGGGATACGCAGTATTTT. It encodes CASSFTLDGDTQYF.

This clonotype has only a few counts. This sequence joins TRBV20-1 and TRBJ2-3; D is possibly TRBD2 (6 bases). CDR1 DFQATT and CDR2 SNEGSKA come from the germline V gene (reference sequence). The CDR3 spans 12 residues. With 5 bases removed from V and 2 bases from J, the gap between germline ends came to 8 bases. The CDR3: CSAGGTTDTQYF. CDR3 DNA: TGCAGTGCTGGGGGGACCACAGATACGCAGTATTTT.

This clonotype appeared a few times. The rearrangement joins TRBV7-9 to TRBJ2-1; D is possibly TRBD2 (5 bases). The CDR3 covers 13 residues. The germline V gene has CDR1 SEHNR and CDR2 FQNEAQ (reference sequence). V lost 8 bases to trimming and J lost 0 bases, with 8 bases between them. The CDR3 protein is CASAGGSYNEQFF. The CDR3 nucleotides read TGTGCCAGCGCCGGAGGCTCCTACAATGAGCAGTTCTTC. Based on the CDR3 plus reference TRBV7-9 and TRBJ2-1, the full variable domain is DTGVSQNPRHKITKRGQNVTFRCDPISEHNRLYWYRQTLGQGPEFLTYFQNEAQLEKSRLLSDRFSAERPKGSFSTLEIQRTEQGDSAMYLCASAGGSYNEQFFGPGTRLTVL.

This clonotype was counted between two and nine times. The chain is built from TRBV6-1 and TRBJ2-1; 9 bases are shared with TRBD2. After removal of 6 bases from V and 0 bases from J, the junction contained 3 bases not matched to a gene. The CDR3 covers 15 residues. Germline loops: CDR1 MNHNS, CDR2 SASEGT. The DNA of the CDR3 is TGTGCCAGCAGACGACTAGCGGACTCCTACAATGAGCAGTTCTTC. It specifies CASRRLADSYNEQFF.

The chain recombines TRBV28 with TRBJ2-7; 9 nucleotides match TRBD2. Per the germline V gene, CDR1 is MDHEN and CDR2 is SYDVKM. Germline trimming cut 2 bases from V and 7 bases from J; bases unmatched to any gene: 9. This CDR3 has 15 amino acids. The CDR3 is CASSLGGLAGFEQYF. The CDR3 region has the DNA TGTGCCAGCAGTTTAGGGGGCCTAGCGGGATTTGAGCAGTACTTC.

This clonotype came up many times. The rearrangement links TRBV6-2 or TRBV6-3 to TRBJ2-1; 9 bases are a match to TRBD2. The J segment lost 9 bases and the V segment lost 6 bases, leaving 9 bases of the junction unmatched. This CDR3 contains 14 residues. Germline loops: CDR1 MNHEY, CDR2 SVGEGT. The CDR3 nucleotides are TGTGCCAGCAGCCGGGGACTAGCCTCCGGTGAGCAGTTCTTC. It codes for CASSRGLASGEQFF.

The rearrangement links TRBV9 to TRBJ2-3, with D perhaps assigned TRBD1 or TRBD2 (5 bases each). Trimming took 7 bases from V and 0 from J, leaving 12 bases between them. The CDR3 length is 14 residues. Germline CDR1 and CDR2: SGDLS and YYNGEE. The CDR3 here is CASQRGPSTDTQYF. CDR3 coding DNA: TGTGCCAGCCAGAGGGGCCCCAGCACAGATACGCAGTATTTT. Drawing the rest from reference TRBV9 and TRBJ2-3, the complete variable domain is DSGVTQTPKHLITATGQRVTLRCSPRSGDLSVYWYQQSLDQGLQFLIQYYNGEERAKGNILERFSAQQFPDLHSELNLSSLELGDSALYFCASQRGPSTDTQYFGPGTRLTVL.

In its sample, this clonotype was seen a few times. The chain recombines TRBV12-3 or TRBV12-4 with TRBJ2-7; D might be TRBD2 (6 bases). The V end lost 3 bases, the J end lost 3 bases, and 12 bases lay between the germline ends. The length of the CDR3 is 14 residues. As DNA, the CDR3 is TGTGCCAGCAGTTTCGCGGGGAAAGGCTACGAGCAGTACTTC. It codes for CASSFAGKGYEQYF.

V is TRBV6-1 and J is TRBJ1-5; tentative D call: TRBD1 (5 bases). Looked up from germline, CDR1 is MNHNS and CDR2 is SASEGT. This CDR3 is built from 11 residues. The germline V and J ends were trimmed by 9 bases and 8 bases, with 11 bases remaining between them. CDR3 nucleotides: TGTGCCAGGTCTGGGGGGAAGCCCCAGCATTTT. This gives the protein CARSGGKPQHF.

The chain has TRBV5-1 and TRBJ2-1; D ambiguous. This CDR3 is 16 amino acids long. The germline V gene encodes CDR1 SGHRS and CDR2 YFSETQ. V lost 1 base to trimming and J lost 6 bases, with 17 bases between them. The CDR3 nucleotides read TGCGCCAGCAGCTTGCCAGTGTCGGATTTGGTCAATGAGCAGTTCTTC. This codes for CASSLPVSDLVNEQFF.

This clonotype was recorded many times. The rearrangement joins TRBV29-1 to TRBJ2-1; 8 nucleotides line up with TRBD2. Germline V lookup: CDR1 SQVTM, CDR2 ANQGSEA. This CDR3 has 13 residues. Trimming at V came to 7 bases and at J to 7 bases, leaving 9 bases not matched to a gene. CDR3 in amino acids: CSGLTSGSNEQFF. CDR3 nucleotide sequence: TGCAGCGGTCTTACCAGCGGGAGTAATGAGCAGTTCTTC.

This clonotype was counted only a few times. CDR3 DNA sequence: TGCAGCGCTAGGAGGACTAGCGGGGGCCCTCGAGAGACCCAGTACTTC. Encoded protein: CSARRTSGGPRETQYF. The chain combines TRBV29-1 with TRBJ2-5, with TRBD2 identical over 13 bases. This CDR3 has 16 residues. The V gene's germline CDR1 is SQVTM and CDR2 ANQGSEA. V shed 7 bases and J 4 bases; nucleotides not matched to a gene: 12.

The gene calls are TRBV18 and TRBJ2-1; 7 bases agree with TRBD1. Germline V gene sequence: CDR1 KGHSH, CDR2 LQKENI. The CDR3 is made up of 16 amino acids. V shed 2 bases and J 0 bases; nucleotides not matched to a gene: 4. DNA of the CDR3: TGTGCCAGCTCACCAGCACAGGGGAGCTCCTACAATGAGCAGTTCTTC. Residues: CASSPAQGSSYNEQFF.

This clonotype was observed at least ten times. V and J are TRBV4-1 and TRBJ2-5; a weak D match, TRBD2 (6 bases). The CDR3 has 15 residues. Germline CDR1 is MGHRA and CDR2 is YSYEKL. V was trimmed by 6 bases and J by 5 bases, leaving 19 bases between them. The CDR3 sequence: CASSLLVASAETQYF. The DNA for the CDR3 is TGCGCCAGCAGTCTTCTCGTGGCTAGCGCCGAGACCCAGTACTTC.

CDR3 sequence: CASSPGDSRPYF. For the CDR3, the DNA is TGTGCCAGCAGTCCAGGGGACTCACGTCCGTATTTT. The chain is built from TRBV27 and TRBJ2-3; D possibly matches TRBD1 or TRBD2 (6 bases each). CDR3 length: 12 amino acids. The germline V and J ends were trimmed by 5 bases and 14 bases, with 17 bases remaining between them. The germline V gene has CDR1 MNHEY and CDR2 SMNVEV (reference sequence).

V is TRBV7-1 and J is TRBJ1-1; 8 bases line up with TRBD1. TRBV7-1 belongs to the ORF category, with a function that is uncertain. V shed 6 bases and J 11 bases; nucleotides not matched to a gene: 8. The CDR3 is made up of 12 amino acids. CDR3 DNA: TGTGCCAGCAGGGCGACAGGGGAGGCGGCTTTCTTT. Its protein product is CASRATGEAAFF.

This clonotype has just a few counts. This rearrangement joins TRBV11-2 to TRBJ1-1; D not certain. CDR3 size: 12 residues. V dropped 3 bases and J dropped 4 bases, with 6 bases sitting between them. Germline CDR1 SGHAT, CDR2 FQNNGV. CDR3 amino acids: CASSFHSTEAFF. The CDR3, as DNA: TGTGCCAGCAGCTTCCACAGCACTGAAGCTTTCTTT.

The gene calls are TRBV5-1 and TRBJ1-3; TRBD1 matches 9 bases. This CDR3 contains 14 residues. CDR1 and CDR2 from the germline V gene are SGHRS and YFSETQ. Trimming removed 4 bases from V and 7 bases from J; junction bases left unmatched: 6. CDR3 amino acids: CASSGGQGMNTIYF. The CDR3, as DNA: TGCGCCAGCAGCGGGGGACAGGGTATGAACACCATATATTTT.

This clonotype was seen only a few times. In DNA, the CDR3 is TGTGCCAGCAGCTTAGCGGGACATTACCAAGAGACCCAGTACTTC. As protein: CASSLAGHYQETQYF. The chain uses TRBV7-2 and TRBJ2-5, with a tentative D call TRBD1 (6 bases). Germline V lookup: CDR1 SGHTA, CDR2 FQGNSA. CDR3 length equals 15 residues. V was clipped by 0 bases and J by 0 bases, with 8 bases between them.

This clonotype came up a few times. The chain has TRBV20-1 and TRBJ2-1, with D possibly TRBD2 on 6 matching bases. V was shortened by 3 bases and J by 0 bases, with 15 bases between the two germline ends. Germline V gene sequence: CDR1 DFQATT, CDR2 SNEGSKA (reference sequence). The CDR3 loop spans 16 amino acids. Here the CDR3 reads CSARTLTGSSYNEQFF. CDR3 nucleotide sequence: TGCAGTGCTAGGACCCTGACCGGGAGCTCCTACAATGAGCAGTTCTTC.

This clonotype occurred a few times. The rearrangement links TRBV4-1 to TRBJ2-7, with 9 bases fitting TRBD1. V was clipped by 6 bases and J by 2 bases; unmatched bases: 11. The germline CDR1 and CDR2 sequences are MGHRA and YSYEKL. This CDR3 comprises 16 residues. This CDR3 reads CASSKTPGTGTYEQYF. The DNA for the CDR3 is TGCGCCAGCAGTAAGACCCCCGGGACAGGGACCTACGAGCAGTACTTC.

The count of this clonotype is one. The J gene is TRBJ2-2, the V gene TRBV12-3 or TRBV12-4; D unresolved. Trimming removed 6 bases at V and 3 bases at J, with 11 bases between. The CDR3 spans 14 residues. Here the CDR3 reads CASSNIEYTGELFF. Written as DNA, the CDR3 is TGTGCCAGCAGCAATATAGAGTACACCGGGGAGCTGTTTTTT.

This clonotype was counted ten times or more. This chain uses TRBV7-7 with TRBJ2-2; maybe TRBD1 (5 bases). Germline V gene sequence: CDR1 SSHAT, CDR2 FNYEAQ (reference sequence). The V end lost 3 bases, the J end lost 4 bases, and 12 bases lay between the germline ends. This CDR3 region has 15 residues. As DNA, the CDR3 is TGTGCCAGCAGCTTGGCAGGGCCCAGCACCGGGGAGCTGTTTTTT. This gives the protein CASSLAGPSTGELFF.

The V gene is TRBV5-5, the J gene TRBJ2-4; D is ambiguous. Trimming left V 2 bases short and J 1 base short, with 10 bases between. This CDR3 has 15 residues. CDR1 and CDR2 from the germline V gene are SGHKS and YYEKEE (reference sequence). The CDR3: CASSFPRTAKNIQYF. The CDR3 DNA sequence: TGTGCCAGCAGCTTCCCACGTACGGCCAAAAACATTCAGTACTTC.